This T cell receptor (beta chain) is drawn from a study of OX40 agonist ivuxolimab in advanced cancers. Overall study context: Patients received intravenous ivuxolimab every 2 weeks at 0.01 to 10 mg/kg.

Study-wide results and limits: Partly responding patients at 0.1-3.0 mg/kg showed some of the smallest clonal expansion.

Patients who had autoimmune disease history or got systemic immunosuppression were left out. With baseline, cycle 4 day 1, and cycle 7 day 1 as timepoints, blood was sampled. Trimming took 2 bases from V and 4 from J; bases not matched to a gene: 2. The CDR3 runs 15 residues. Germline V lookup: CDR1 MNHEY, CDR2 SVGAGI. On this clone itself: Its antigen is not identified.

Sequencing was performed with immunoSEQ multiplex PCR; in TCRdb, only in-frame clones are kept and a portion is missing. The sample holds fewer than 95,000 clones, about 80% seen once. The sample consisted of CD4+ or CD8+ T cells sorted from blood, taken in a trial of the OX40 agonist ivuxolimab. The chain recombines TRBV6-5 with TRBJ2-2; 9 bases map to TRBD2. The clonotype was recovered from an adult with an advanced solid tumor such as melanoma, head and neck, liver or kidney cancer. CDR3 amino acids: CASSYEAGGTGELFF. The CDR3 nucleotides are TGTGCCAGCAGTTACGAAGCGGGAGGCACCGGGGAGCTGTTTTTT.